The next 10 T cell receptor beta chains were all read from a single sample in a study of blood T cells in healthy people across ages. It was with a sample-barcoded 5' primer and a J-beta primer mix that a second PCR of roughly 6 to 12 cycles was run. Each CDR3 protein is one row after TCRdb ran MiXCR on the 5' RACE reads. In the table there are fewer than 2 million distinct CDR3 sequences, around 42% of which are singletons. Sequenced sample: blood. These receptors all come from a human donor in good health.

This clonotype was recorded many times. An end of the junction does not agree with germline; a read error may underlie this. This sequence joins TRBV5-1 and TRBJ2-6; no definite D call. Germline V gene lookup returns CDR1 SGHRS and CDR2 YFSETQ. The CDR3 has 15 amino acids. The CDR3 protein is CASSPRPSGANVLTF. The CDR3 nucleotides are TGTGCCAGCAGCCCCCGGCCCTCTGGGGCCAACGTCCTGACTTTC. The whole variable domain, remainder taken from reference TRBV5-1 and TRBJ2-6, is KAGVTQTPRYLIKTRGQQVTLSCSPISGHRSVSWYQQTPGQGLQFLFEYFSETQRNKGNFPGRFSGRQFSNSRSEMNVSTLELGDSALYLCASSPRPSGANVLTFGAGSRLTVL.

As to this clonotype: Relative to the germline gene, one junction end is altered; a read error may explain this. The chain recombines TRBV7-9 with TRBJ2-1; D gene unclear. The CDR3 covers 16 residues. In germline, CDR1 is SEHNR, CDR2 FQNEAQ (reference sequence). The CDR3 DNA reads TGTGCCAGCAGCTTAGTCCCCAGGAGCATATACAATGGGCAGTTCTTC. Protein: CASSLVPRSIYNGQFF.

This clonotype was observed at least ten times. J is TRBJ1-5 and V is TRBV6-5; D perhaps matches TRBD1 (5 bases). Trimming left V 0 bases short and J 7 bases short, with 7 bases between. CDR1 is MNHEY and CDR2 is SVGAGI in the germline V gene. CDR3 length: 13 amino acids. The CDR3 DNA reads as TGTGCCAGCAGTTACTCAGGGGAACAGCCCCAGCATTTT. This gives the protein CASSYSGEQPQHF.

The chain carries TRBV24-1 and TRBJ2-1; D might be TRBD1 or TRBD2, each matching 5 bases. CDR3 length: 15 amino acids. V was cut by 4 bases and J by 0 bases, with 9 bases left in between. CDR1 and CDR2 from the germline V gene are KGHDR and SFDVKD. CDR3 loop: CATSDWGTSYNEQFF. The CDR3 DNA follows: TGTGCCACCAGTGACTGGGGGACCTCCTACAATGAGCAGTTCTTC.

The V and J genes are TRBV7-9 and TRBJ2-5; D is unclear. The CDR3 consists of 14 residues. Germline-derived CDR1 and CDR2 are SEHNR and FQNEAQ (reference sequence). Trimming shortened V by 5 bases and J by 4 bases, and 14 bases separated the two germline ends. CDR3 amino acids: CASSPIGRVETQYF. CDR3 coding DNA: TGTGCCAGCAGCCCCATTGGTAGGGTAGAGACCCAGTACTTC.

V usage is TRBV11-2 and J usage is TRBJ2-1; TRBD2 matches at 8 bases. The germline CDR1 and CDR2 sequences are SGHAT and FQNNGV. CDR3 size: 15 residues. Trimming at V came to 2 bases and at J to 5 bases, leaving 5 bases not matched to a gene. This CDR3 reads CASSLNGGAHNEQFF. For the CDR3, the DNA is TGTGCCAGCAGCTTAAACGGGGGGGCCCACAATGAGCAGTTCTTC.

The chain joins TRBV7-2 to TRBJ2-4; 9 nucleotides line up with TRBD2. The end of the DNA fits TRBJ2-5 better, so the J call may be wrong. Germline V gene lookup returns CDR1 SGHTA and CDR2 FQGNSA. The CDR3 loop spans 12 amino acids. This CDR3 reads CVTGTSRETQYF. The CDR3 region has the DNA TGTGTCACGGGGACTAGCAGGGAGACCCAGTACTTC.

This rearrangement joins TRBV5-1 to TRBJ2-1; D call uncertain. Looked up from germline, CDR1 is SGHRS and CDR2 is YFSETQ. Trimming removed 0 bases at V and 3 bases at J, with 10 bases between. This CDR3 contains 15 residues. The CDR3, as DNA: TGCGCCAGCAGCTTGGAAGATAGGAACTACAATGAGCAGTTCTTC. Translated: CASSLEDRNYNEQFF.

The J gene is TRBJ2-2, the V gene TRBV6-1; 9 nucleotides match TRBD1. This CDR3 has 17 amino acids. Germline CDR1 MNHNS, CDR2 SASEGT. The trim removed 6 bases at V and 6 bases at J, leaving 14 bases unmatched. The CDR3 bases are TGTGCCAGCAGGGGAACAGGGGGCGACGAGTTTTCCGGGGAGCTGTTTTTT. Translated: CASRGTGGDEFSGELFF.

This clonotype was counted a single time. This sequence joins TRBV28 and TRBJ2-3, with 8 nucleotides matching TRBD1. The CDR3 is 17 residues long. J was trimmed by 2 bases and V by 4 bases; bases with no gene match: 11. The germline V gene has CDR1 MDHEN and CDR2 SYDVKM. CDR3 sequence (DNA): TGTGCCAGCAGTTATCCGCGACAGGGGCCTTACACAGATACGCAGTATTTT. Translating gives CASSYPRQGPYTDTQYF.